The 8 T cell receptor beta chains given below trace back to one sample, sequenced in a study of T cell repertoires in cytomegalovirus infection. These receptors are not linked to any known antigen. In TCRdb, the reads were re-called with MiXCR into one record per CDR3 protein. The sample records approximately 470,000 distinct CDR3 sequences, about 39% being singletons. The sequenced sample was cultured PBMCs, obtained from culture after CMV antigen stimulation. The receptors here all came from a human donor in good health (CMV status not recorded). Some clones in this sample may be carry-over from other donors' samples.

This chain connects TRBV4-3 to TRBJ1-5, with D uncertain. V lost 0 bases to trimming and J lost 5 bases, with 17 bases between them. Germline assignment: CDR1 LGHNA and CDR2 YSLEER. This CDR3 comprises 17 residues. CDR3 in amino acids: CASSQEGGPESYQPQHF. The CDR3 coding sequence is TGCGCCAGCAGCCAAGAAGGAGGACCGGAGAGCTATCAGCCCCAGCATTTT.

The chain joins TRBV5-6 to TRBJ1-4; D is uncertain. Trimming removed 4 bases from V and 4 bases from J, with 14 bases in between. The CDR3 sequence is 15 residues long. CDR1 and CDR2 (germline): SGHDT, YYEEEE. The CDR3 region has the DNA TGTGCCAGCAGCCTATACCCCCCAGATAATGAAAAACTGTTTTTT. Its protein is CASSLYPPDNEKLFF.

The rearrangement uses TRBV6-2 or TRBV6-3 and TRBJ2-1, with TRBD2 as a possible D gene (6 bases). The V gene lost 8 bases and the J gene lost 5 bases, with 19 bases spanning the gap. Germline values: CDR1 MNHEY, CDR2 SVGEGT. The CDR3 sequence is 15 residues long. CDR3 DNA sequence: TGTGCCAGCCTCACCTACGGGGACTTTGACAATGAGCAGTTCTTC. Protein: CASLTYGDFDNEQFF.

The rearrangement uses TRBV6-1 and TRBJ1-1; TRBD1 matches 9 bases. With 5 bases clipped from V and 1 base from J, the junction kept 8 bases outside the gene matches. Germline-derived CDR1 and CDR2 are MNHNS and SASEGT. The CDR3 runs to 16 residues. The CDR3 loop reads CASSYGGTGPNTEAFF. In DNA form, the CDR3 reads TGTGCCAGCAGTTACGGGGGGACAGGGCCGAACACTGAAGCTTTCTTT.

This clonotype was recorded a few times. V gene TRBV12-3 or TRBV12-4 combines with J gene TRBJ2-5, with D possibly matching TRBD1 (5 bases). Trimming stripped 7 bases from V and 7 bases from J, with 19 bases between. This CDR3 is 14 amino acids long. The CDR3 DNA follows: TGTGCCAGCACCTTGGTGGGGCGGCACGGGACCCAGTACTTC. Protein: CASTLVGRHGTQYF.

This clonotype was found many times. The genes are TRBV7-2 and TRBJ2-2; D may be TRBD1 (6 bases). This CDR3 comprises 14 residues. Deletions cut 5 bases from V and 5 bases from J, with 12 bases between. From germline, CDR1 is SGHTA and CDR2 FQGNSA. CDR3 DNA: TGTGCCAGCAGCCCAGGGGTTGGAACCGGGGAGCTGTTTTTT. It translates to CASSPGVGTGELFF.

This clonotype has just a few counts. The rearrangement uses TRBV6-1 and TRBJ2-3; D remains ambiguous. Per germline, CDR1 MNHNS and CDR2 SASEGT. This CDR3 comprises 13 residues. The ends were cut back, 4 bases at V and 2 bases at J, with 7 bases in the middle. The chain's CDR3 is CASSGHLTDTQYF. The CDR3 DNA follows: TGTGCCAGCAGTGGTCACCTCACAGATACGCAGTATTTT.

The J gene is TRBJ2-3, the V gene TRBV7-9; 9 bases agree with TRBD1. Looked up from germline, CDR1 is SEHNR and CDR2 is FQNEAQ (reference sequence). The V gene end was trimmed by 5 bases and the J gene end by 4 bases; junction bases not matched to a gene: 10. This CDR3 contains 16 residues. CDR3 coding DNA: TGTGCCAGCAGCACGTACAGGGGGCGCGCTGCAGATACGCAGTATTTT. Translation: CASSTYRGRAADTQYF. Based on the CDR3 plus reference TRBV7-9 and TRBJ2-3, the full variable domain is DTGVSQNPRHKITKRGQNVTFRCDPISEHNRLYWYRQTLGQGPEFLTYFQNEAQLEKSRLLSDRFSAERPKGSFSTLEIQRTEQGDSAMYLCASSTYRGRAADTQYFGPGTRLTVL.